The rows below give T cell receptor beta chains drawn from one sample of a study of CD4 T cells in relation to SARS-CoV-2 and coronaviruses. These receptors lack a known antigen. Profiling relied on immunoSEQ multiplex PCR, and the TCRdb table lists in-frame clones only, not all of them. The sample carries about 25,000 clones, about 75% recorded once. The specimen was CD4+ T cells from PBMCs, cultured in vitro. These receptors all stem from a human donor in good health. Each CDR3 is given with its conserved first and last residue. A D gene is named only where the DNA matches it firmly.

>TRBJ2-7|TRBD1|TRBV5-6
CASSLWDRYYEQYF
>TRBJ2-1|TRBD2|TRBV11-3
CASSPSLGGLAGGSGNEQFF
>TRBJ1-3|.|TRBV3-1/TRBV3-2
CASSRGGSGNTIYF
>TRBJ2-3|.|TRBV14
CASSSLFFRTDTQYF
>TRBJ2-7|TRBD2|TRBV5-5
CASSWQASGYEQYF
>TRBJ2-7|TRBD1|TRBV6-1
CASSELGQGYEQYF
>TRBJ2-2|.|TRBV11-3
CASSYISAGELFF
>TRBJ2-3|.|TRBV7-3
CASSLDNRADTQYF
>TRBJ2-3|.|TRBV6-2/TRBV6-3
CASSSSTDTQYF
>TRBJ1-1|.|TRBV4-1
CASSRALGVAFF
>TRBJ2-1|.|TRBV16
CASSQSGQGIEQFF
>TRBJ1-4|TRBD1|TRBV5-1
CASSFTGVNEKLFF
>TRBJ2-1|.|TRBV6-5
CASILEGYREQFF
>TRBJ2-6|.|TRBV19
CASRQGGGSGANVLTF
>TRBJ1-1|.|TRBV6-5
CATRGTGDTEAFF
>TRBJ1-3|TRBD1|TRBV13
CASSSRTGRYGNTIYF
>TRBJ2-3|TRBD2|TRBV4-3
CASSQETSEVADTQYF
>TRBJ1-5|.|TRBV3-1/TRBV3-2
CASSQGLQGSQPQHF
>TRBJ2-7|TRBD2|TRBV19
CASSIGTSGSREQYF
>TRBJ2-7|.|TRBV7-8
CASSGTQGYEQYF
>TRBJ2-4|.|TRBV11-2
CASSLAGAFLAKNIQYF
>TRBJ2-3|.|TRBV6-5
CASSLTRETGDTQYF
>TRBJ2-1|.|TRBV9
CASSALELATYNEQFF
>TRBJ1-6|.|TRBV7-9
CASSLLGSNSPLHF
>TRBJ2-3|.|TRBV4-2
CASSPSFIWWRGTDTQYF
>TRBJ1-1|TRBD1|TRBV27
CASSLNRGRGEAFF
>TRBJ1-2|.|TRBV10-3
CAISGSGDGYTF
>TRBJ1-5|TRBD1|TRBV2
CASRTGGNQPQHF
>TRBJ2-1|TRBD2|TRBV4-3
CASSHRGGSYNEQFF
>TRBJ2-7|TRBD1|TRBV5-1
CASSLAREGGQQYF
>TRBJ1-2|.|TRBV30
CACEPPGSYGYTF
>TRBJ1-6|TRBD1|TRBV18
CASSPRTGGAENSPLHF
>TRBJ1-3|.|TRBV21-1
CASSKGWSGHPLGNTIYF
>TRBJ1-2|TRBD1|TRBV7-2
CASSLNIRPDRGANYGYTF
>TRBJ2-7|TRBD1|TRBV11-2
CASSFTTGTGNEEYF
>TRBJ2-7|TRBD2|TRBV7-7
CASSSGLAGSYEQYF
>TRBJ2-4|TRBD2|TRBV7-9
CASTFGTSTNIQYF
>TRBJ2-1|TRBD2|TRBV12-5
CASGFPPTKREGRGEQFF
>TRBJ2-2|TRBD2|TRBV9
CASSVVGRTSGSKNTGELFF
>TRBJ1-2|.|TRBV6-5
CASSRDGQGSGGYTF
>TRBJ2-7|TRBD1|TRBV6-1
CASSDLPGQARYEQYF
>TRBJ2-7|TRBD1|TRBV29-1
CSVSQQGDEQYF
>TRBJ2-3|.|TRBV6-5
CASSYSRYTDTQYF
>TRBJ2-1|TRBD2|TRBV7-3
CASSGASGLVNEQFF
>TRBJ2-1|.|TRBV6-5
CASRGQISYNEQFF
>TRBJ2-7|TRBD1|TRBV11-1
CANRGRWSFYEQYF
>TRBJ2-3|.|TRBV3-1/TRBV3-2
CASSQVYGVGQYF
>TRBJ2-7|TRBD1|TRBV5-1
CASSLDRGWDEQYF
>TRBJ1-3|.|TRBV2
CASRHRDSGNTIYF
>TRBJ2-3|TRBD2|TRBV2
CASSGGGLAGGLGPDTQYF
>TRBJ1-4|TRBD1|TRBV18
CASSPETGPNEKLFF
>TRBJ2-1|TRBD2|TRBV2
CASSELGRGGYEQFF
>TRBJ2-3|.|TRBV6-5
CASSKKDTQYF
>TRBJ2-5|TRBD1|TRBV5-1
CASGRDRGQETQYF
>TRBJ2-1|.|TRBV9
CASQRSSSPYNEQFF